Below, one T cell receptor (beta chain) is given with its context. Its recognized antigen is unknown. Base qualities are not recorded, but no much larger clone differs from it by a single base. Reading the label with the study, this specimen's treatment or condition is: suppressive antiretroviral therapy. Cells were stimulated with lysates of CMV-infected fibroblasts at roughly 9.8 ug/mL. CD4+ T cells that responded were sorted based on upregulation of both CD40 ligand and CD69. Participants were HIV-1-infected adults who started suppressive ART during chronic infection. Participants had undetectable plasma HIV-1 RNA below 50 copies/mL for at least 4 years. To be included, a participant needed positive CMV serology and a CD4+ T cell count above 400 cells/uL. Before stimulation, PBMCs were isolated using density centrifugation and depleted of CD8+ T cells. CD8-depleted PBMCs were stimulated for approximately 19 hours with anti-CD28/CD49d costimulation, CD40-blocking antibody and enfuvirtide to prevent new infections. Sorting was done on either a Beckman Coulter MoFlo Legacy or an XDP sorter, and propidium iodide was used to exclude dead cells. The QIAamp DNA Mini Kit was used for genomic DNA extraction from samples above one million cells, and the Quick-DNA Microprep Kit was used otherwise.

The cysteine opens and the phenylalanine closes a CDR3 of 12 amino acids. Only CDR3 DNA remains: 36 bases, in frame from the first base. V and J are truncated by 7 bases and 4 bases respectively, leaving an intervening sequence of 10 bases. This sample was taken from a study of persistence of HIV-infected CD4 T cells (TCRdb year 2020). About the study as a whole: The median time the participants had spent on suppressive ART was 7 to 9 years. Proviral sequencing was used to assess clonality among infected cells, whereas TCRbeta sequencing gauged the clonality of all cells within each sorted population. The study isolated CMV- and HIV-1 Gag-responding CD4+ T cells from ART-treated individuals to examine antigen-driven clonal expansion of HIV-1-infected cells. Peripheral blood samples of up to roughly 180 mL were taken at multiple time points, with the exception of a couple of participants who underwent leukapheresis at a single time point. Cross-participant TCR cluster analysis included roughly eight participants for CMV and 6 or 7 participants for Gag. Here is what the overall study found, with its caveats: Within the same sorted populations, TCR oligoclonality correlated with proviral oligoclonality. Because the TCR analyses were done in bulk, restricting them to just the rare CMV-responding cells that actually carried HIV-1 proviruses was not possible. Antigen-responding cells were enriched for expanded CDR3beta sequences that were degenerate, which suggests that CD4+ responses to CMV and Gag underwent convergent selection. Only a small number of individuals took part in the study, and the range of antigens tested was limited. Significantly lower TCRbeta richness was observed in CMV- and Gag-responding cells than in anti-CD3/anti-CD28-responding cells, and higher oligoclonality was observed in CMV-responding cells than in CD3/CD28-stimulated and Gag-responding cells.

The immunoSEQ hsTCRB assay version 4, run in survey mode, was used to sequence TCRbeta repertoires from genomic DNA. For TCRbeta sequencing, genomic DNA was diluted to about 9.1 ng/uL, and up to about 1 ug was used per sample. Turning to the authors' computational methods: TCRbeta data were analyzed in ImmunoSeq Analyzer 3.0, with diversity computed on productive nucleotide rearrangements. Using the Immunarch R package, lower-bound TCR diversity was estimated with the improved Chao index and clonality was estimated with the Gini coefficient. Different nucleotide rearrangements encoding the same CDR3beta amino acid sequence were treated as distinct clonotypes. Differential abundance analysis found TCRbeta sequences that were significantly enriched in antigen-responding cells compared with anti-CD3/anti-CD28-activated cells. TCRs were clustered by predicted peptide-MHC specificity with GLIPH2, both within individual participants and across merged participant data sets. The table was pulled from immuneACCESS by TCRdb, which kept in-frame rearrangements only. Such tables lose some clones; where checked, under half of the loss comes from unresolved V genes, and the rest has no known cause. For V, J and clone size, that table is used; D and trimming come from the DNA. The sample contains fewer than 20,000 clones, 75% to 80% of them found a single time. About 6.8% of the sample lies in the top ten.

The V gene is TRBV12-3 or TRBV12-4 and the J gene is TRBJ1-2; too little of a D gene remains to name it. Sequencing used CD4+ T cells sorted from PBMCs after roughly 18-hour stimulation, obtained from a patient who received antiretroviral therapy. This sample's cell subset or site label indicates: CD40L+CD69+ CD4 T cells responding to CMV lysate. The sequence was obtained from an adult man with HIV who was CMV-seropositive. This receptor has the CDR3 CASTRWSYGYTF. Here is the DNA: TGTGCCAGCACCCGTTGGAGCTATGGCTACACCTTC.